This T cell receptor beta chain comes out of a study of OX40 agonist ivuxolimab in advanced cancers. Turning to the study itself: Three patients had partial responses: one hepatocellular carcinoma, two cutaneous melanoma. General study results and limits: Average numbers of expanded clones were greater in CD8+ T cells than in CD4+.

Sequenced by immunoSEQ multiplex PCR; TCRdb stores in-frame clones only, minus some. The sample includes about 63,000 clones, 80% to 90% of them seen just once. The CDR3 has 16 residues. Germline values: CDR1 MGHRA, CDR2 YSYEKL. Trimming removed 6 bases from V and 2 bases from J; junction bases left unmatched: 10. As concerns this clone: The antigen remains unidentified.

The sample here was CD4+ or CD8+ T cells sorted from blood, taken in a trial of the OX40 agonist ivuxolimab. The receptor's source is an adult with an advanced solid tumor such as melanoma, head and neck, liver or kidney cancer. The V call is TRBV4-1, the J call TRBJ2-3, with TRBD2 identical over 8 bases. This CDR3 is CASRIGLAGNTDTQYF. CDR3 DNA: TGCGCCAGCAGAATCGGATTAGCGGGGAACACAGATACGCAGTATTTT.